This T cell receptor beta chain was retrieved from a study of blood T cell repertoires in COVID-19. Study details: COVID-19 samples, acute and convalescent, were from the United States, Italy and Spain. PBMCs, B-cell-depleted T cells, or T cells provided the cDNA or gDNA that made up the material.

The CDR3 totals 14 residues. V shed 7 bases and J shed 0 bases, with 12 bases lying between them. CDR1 and CDR2 (germline): MDHEN, SYDVKM. Under the authors' procedure: The assay estimated nucleated cells by amplifying reference gene primers. Generated by immunoSEQ multiplex PCR, the TCRdb table keeps only in-frame clones and is missing some. For V, J and clone size, that table is used; D and trimming come from the DNA. Of 150,000 to 200,000 clones detected, around 85% appear once; the ten largest clones hold about 8.2%. This chain uses TRBV28 with TRBJ1-1; possibly TRBD1 for D (6 bases). Sequencing was performed on peripheral blood. This receptor was taken from a man aged 55 to 70 with acute or convalescent COVID-19. The CDR3 loop reads CASTTDRLNTEAFF. CDR3 DNA sequence: TGTGCCAGCACCACGGACAGACTGAACACTGAAGCTTTCTTT.